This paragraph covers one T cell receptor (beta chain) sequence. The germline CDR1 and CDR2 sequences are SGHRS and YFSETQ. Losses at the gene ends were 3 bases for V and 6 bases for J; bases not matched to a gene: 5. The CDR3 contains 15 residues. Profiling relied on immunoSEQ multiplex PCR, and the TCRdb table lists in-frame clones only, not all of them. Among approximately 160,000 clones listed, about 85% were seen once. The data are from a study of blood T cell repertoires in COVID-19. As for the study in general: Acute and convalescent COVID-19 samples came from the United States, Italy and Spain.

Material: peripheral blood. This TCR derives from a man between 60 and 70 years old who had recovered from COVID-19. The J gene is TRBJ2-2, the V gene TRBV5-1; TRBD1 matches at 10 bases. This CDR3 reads CASSWGQGLAGELFF. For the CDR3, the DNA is TGCGCCAGCAGCTGGGGACAGGGGTTGGCCGGGGAGCTGTTTTTT. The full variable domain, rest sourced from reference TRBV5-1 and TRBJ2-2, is KAGVTQTPRYLIKTRGQQVTLSCSPISGHRSVSWYQQTPGQGLQFLFEYFSETQRNKGNFPGRFSGRQFSNSRSEMNVSTLELGDSALYLCASSWGQGLAGELFFGEGSRLTVL.